This paragraph covers one TCR beta chain sequence. No antigen is known for it. These data are taken from a study of cytomegalovirus exposure and HLA in healthy donors. About the research overall: The same platform used for the approximately 670 first-cohort repertoires was also used for the 95 to 150 validation repertoires, as a later analysis reported. Study-wide points: The investigators catalogued some 150 TCR beta chains as cytomegalovirus-associated. In vitro data verified a few CMV-associated chains as specific for CMV antigens.

Germline-derived CDR1 and CDR2 are SQVTM and ANQGSEA. The CDR3 contains 13 residues. J gave up 5 bases and V 4 bases, and 6 bases lay outside the gene matches. Assay used: immunoSEQ multiplex PCR; TCRdb lists only in-frame clones, some missing. The table includes about 75,000 clones, around 85% detected once. J is TRBJ2-3 and V is TRBV29-1; 7 positions match TRBD2. Specimen: PBMCs. This TCR came from a young man in good health and CMV-seronegative. This CDR3 reads CSVGGRAKDTQYF. The CDR3 coding sequence is TGCAGCGTTGGGGGGAGGGCCAAAGATACGCAGTATTTT.